Included here is one T cell receptor beta chain sequence, with context. These data belong to a study of control samples from healthy donors and cancer patients. This table comes from immunoSEQ multiplex PCR, and its TCRdb copy is limited to in-frame clones, with some not included. The repertoire holds about 130,000 clones, with about 88% as singletons. The germline V gene encodes CDR1 SGHTA and CDR2 FQGTGA. V lost 5 bases to trimming and J lost 4 bases; unmatched junction nucleotides: 8. The CDR3 runs to 15 residues. The TCR was taken from a man aged 50-60 years in good health. This chain connects TRBV7-3 to TRBJ1-1; 9 positions match TRBD1. Sequenced material: blood. The CDR3 protein is CASSATGGRATEAFF. CDR3 bases: TGTGCCAGCAGCGCCACAGGGGGCCGTGCCACTGAAGCTTTCTTT.